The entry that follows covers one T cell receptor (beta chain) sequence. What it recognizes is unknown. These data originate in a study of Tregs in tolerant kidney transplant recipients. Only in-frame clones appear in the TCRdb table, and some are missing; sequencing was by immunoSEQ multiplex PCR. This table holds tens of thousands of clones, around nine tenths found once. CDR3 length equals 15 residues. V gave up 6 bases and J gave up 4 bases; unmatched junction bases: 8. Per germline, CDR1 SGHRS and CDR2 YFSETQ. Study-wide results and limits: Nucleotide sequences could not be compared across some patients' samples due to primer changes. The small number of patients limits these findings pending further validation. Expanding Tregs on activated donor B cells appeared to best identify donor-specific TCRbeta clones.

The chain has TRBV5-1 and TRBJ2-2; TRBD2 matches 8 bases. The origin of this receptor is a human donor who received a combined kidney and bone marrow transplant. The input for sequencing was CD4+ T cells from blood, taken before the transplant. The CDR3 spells CASKGGLAGTGELFF. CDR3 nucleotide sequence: TGCGCCAGCAAGGGAGGCCTAGCGGGCACCGGGGAGCTGTTTTTT.